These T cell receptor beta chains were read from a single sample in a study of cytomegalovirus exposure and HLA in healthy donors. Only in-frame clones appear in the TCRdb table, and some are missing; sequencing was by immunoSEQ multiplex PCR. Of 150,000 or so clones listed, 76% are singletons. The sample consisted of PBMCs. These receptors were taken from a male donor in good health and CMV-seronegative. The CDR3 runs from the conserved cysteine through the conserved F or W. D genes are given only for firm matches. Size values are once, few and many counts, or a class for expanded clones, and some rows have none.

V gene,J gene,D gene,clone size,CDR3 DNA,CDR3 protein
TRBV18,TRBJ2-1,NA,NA,TGTGCCAGCTCACCTAGCCTAGGCTACAATGAGCAGTTCTTC,CASSPSLGYNEQFF
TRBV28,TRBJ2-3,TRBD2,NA,TGTGCCAGCAGCGGAATGTTAGCGGGGGAGGGAGATACGCAGTATTTT,CASSGMLAGEGDTQYF
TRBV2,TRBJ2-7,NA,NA,TGTGCCAGCAGTGAAACGAGGGACGAGCAGTACTTC,CASSETRDEQYF
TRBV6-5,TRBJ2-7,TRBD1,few,TGTGCCAGCAGGACCCTTAGCGGACAGGGCTACGAGCAGTACTTC,CASRTLSGQGYEQYF
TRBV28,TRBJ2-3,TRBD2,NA,TGTGCCAGCAGGGGGGCAGCGGGAGGCACAGATACGCAGTATTTT,CASRGAAGGTDTQYF
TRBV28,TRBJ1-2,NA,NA,TGTGCCATCGGCTTGACTACTAACTATGGCTACACCTTC,CAIGLTTNYGYTF
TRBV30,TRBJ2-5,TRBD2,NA,TGTGCCTGGAGTGGCGGGGGGGTGGAGACCCAGTACTTC,CAWSGGGVETQYF
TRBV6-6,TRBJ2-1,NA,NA,TGTGCCAGCAGTCCAGAGGCCTCCTTCTACAATGAGCAGTTCTTC,CASSPEASFYNEQFF
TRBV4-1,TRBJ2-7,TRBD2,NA,TGCGCCAGCAGCCTTGGGACTAGCGGGATCTACGAGCAGTACTTC,CASSLGTSGIYEQYF
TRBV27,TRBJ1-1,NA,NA,TGTGCCAGCAGTTTAACGCCAGGGGCTGAAGCTTTCTTT,CASSLTPGAEAFF
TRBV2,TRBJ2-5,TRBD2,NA,TGTGCCAGCAGAGACGGGAGGGCCGTGGAGACCCAGTACTTC,CASRDGRAVETQYF
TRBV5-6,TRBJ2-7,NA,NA,TGTGCCAGCAGGACATCCGGCTCCTACGAGCAGTACTTC,CASRTSGSYEQYF
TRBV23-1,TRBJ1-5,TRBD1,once,TGCGCCAGCACCTCAGGTGGGAGACAGGGTAACAATCAGCCCCAGCATTTT,CASTSGGRQGNNQPQHF
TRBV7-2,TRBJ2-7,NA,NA,TGTGCCAGCAGCTTAAGTATCCGGGACGAGCAGTACTTC,CASSLSIRDEQYF
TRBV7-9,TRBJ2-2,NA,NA,TGTTCCAGCAGCTTCGACACCGGGGAGCTGTTTTTT,CSSSFDTGELFF
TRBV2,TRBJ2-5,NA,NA,TGTGCCAGCAAGAGGGGGACCAAGGAGACCCAGTACTTC,CASKRGTKETQYF
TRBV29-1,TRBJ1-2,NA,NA,TGCAGCGTTGAAGATCAAGTTCAGGATGGCTACACCTTC,CSVEDQVQDGYTF
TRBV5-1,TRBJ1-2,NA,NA,TGCGCCAGCAGCTTGAATACGGACTATGGCTACACCTTC,CASSLNTDYGYTF
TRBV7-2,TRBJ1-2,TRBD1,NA,TGTGCCAGCAGCTTAACCTCAGGGGGCGATGGCTACACCTTC,CASSLTSGGDGYTF
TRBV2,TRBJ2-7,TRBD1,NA,TGTGCCAGCAGGCAACCGGGACAGGGTACCTACGAGCAGTACTTC,CASRQPGQGTYEQYF
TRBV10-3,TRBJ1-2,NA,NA,TGTGCCATCAGTGAGTCGGCCGACAGATTCTTGGGGAACACCTTC,CAISESADRFLGNTF
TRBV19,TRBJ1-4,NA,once,TGTGCCAGTAGATCTGGCCTTGCAACTAATGAAAAACTGTTTTTT,CASRSGLATNEKLFF
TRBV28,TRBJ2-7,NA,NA,TGTGCCAGCAGTCCCCGGGGGTACGAGCAGTACTTC,CASSPRGYEQYF
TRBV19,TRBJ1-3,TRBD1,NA,TGTGCCAGTAGTGCTCGGGACAGCTTAATAGGTTCTGGAAACACCATATATTTT,CASSARDSLIGSGNTIYF
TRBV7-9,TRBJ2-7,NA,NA,TGTGCCAGCAGCTTAAGGGGGGGAGGGTCCTACGAGCAGTACTTC,CASSLRGGGSYEQYF
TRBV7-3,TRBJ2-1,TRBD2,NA,TGTGCCAGCAGCTCGGGACTACCGAATGAGCAGTTCTTC,CASSSGLPNEQFF
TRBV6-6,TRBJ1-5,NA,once,TGTGCCAGCAGTTACGGGGGAGGGCAGCCCCAGCATTTT,CASSYGGGQPQHF
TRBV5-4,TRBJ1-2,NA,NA,TGTGCCAGCAGCCCCTCACAGGAGTTTTATGGCTACACCTTC,CASSPSQEFYGYTF
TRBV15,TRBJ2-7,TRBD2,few,TGTGCCACCAGCAGAGATGGGGGGGGAGACGAGCAGTACTTC,CATSRDGGGDEQYF
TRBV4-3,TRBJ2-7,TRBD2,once,TGCGCCAGCAGCCAAGCCCTCTTACTAGCGGAGAGCTCCTACGAGCAGTACTTC,CASSQALLLAESSYEQYF